What follows are 10 T cell receptor beta chains derived from one specimen sequenced in a study of OX40 agonist ivuxolimab in advanced cancers. Repertoires were generated with immunoSEQ multiplex PCR, while TCRdb's copy carries only in-frame clones and drops some. The sample records fewer than 25,000 clones, about 83% being singletons. Here the sequenced sample was CD4+ or CD8+ T cells sorted from blood, taken in a trial of the OX40 agonist ivuxolimab. The receptors stem from an adult with an advanced solid tumor such as melanoma, head and neck, liver or kidney cancer.

The rearrangement uses TRBV6-6 and TRBJ2-5; 7 nucleotides match TRBD1. Trimming cost V 5 bases and J 5 bases; bases outside gene matches: 8. Germline V gene data show CDR1 as MNHNY and CDR2 as SVGAGI (reference sequence). This CDR3 region has 14 residues. The CDR3 nucleotides are TGTGCCAGCAGTCGGGACAGTCCATGGGAGACCCAGTACTTC. Protein product: CASSRDSPWETQYF.

The chain has TRBV7-9 and TRBJ2-5; D remains ambiguous. The CDR3 has 14 amino acids. V was trimmed by 4 bases and J by 6 bases, leaving 15 bases between them. Looked up from germline, CDR1 is SEHNR and CDR2 is FQNEAQ (reference sequence). The CDR3 sequence is CASSSRAAIQTQYF. As DNA, the CDR3 is TGTGCCAGCAGCTCCCGGGCGGCAATACAGACCCAGTACTTC.

This sequence joins TRBV20-1 and TRBJ1-5; D is unclear. The CDR3 runs to 11 residues. V shed 5 bases and J shed 7 bases, with 9 bases lying between them. Germline values: CDR1 DFQATT, CDR2 SNEGSKA (reference sequence). The CDR3 coding sequence is TGCAGTGCTTCTGACGGCCAGCCCCAGCATTTT. It encodes CSASDGQPQHF.

V is TRBV27 and J is TRBJ2-2; no firm D call. The V gene lost 5 bases and the J gene lost 4 bases, with 5 bases spanning the gap. The CDR3 has 12 amino acids. CDR1 is MNHEY and CDR2 is SMNVEV in the germline V gene (reference sequence). CDR3 nucleotides: TGTGCCAGCAGTACTCGCACCGGGGAGCTGTTTTTT. Translating it yields CASSTRTGELFF.

This clone was seen a few times. J is TRBJ2-1 and V is TRBV4-3; the D is unclear. The germline V gene has CDR1 LGHNA and CDR2 YSLEER. The CDR3 has 16 residues. V was pared by 1 base and J by 1 base, with 11 bases between. The chain's CDR3 is CASSQATYDSYNEQFF. The CDR3 DNA reads TGCGCCAGCAGCCAAGCTACATATGATTCCTACAATGAGCAGTTCTTC.

This clone showed up just once. The chain employs TRBV6-6 and TRBJ1-5; D possibly corresponds to TRBD1 (5 bases). The CDR3 is made up of 15 amino acids. Trimming removed 0 bases at V and 2 bases at J, with 8 bases between. Germline CDR1 MNHNY, CDR2 SVGAGI (reference sequence). CDR3 sequence: CASSYSGDGNQPQHF. The CDR3 DNA reads TGTGCCAGCAGTTACTCAGGGGACGGCAATCAGCCCCAGCATTTT.

This chain uses TRBV28 with TRBJ2-1; 7 bases match TRBD1. J gave up 10 bases and V 6 bases, and 15 bases lay outside the gene matches. The CDR3 spans 15 residues. In germline, CDR1 is MDHEN, CDR2 SYDVKM. This CDR3 is CASRSDRAPLREQFF. The DNA for the CDR3 is TGTGCCAGCAGATCCGACAGGGCCCCCCTCCGGGAGCAGTTCTTC.

The J gene is TRBJ1-2, the V gene TRBV4-3; a possible D gene is TRBD1 (5 bases). Deletions cut 4 bases from V and 6 bases from J, with 9 bases between. Germline loops: CDR1 LGHNA, CDR2 YSLEER. The CDR3 has 12 amino acids. As DNA, the CDR3 is TGCGCCAGCAGCCCGGGGACTGATGGCTACACCTTC. Amino acids: CASSPGTDGYTF.

The chain combines TRBV6-5 with TRBJ2-7; 9 positions match TRBD1. J lost 7 bases, V lost 7 bases, and 11 bases had no gene match. CDR1 MNHEY and CDR2 SVGAGI come from the germline V gene. The CDR3 is made up of 14 amino acids. CDR3 protein: CASTTGQGYEEQYF. In DNA form, the CDR3 reads TGTGCCAGCACGACGGGACAGGGTTACGAGGAGCAGTACTTC.

The chain joins TRBV4-2 to TRBJ2-1; D could derive from TRBD1 or TRBD2 (5 bases each). Trimming stripped 0 bases from V and 0 bases from J, with 6 bases between. CDR1 LGHNA and CDR2 YNFKEQ come from the germline V gene. This CDR3 is built from 15 residues. The DNA for the CDR3 is TGTGCCAGCAGCCAAGAGGGGGTCTCCTACAATGAGCAGTTCTTC. Translation gives CASSQEGVSYNEQFF.